This entry features one T cell receptor (beta chain) sequence. Its antigen is as yet unknown. The protocol was immunoSEQ multiplex PCR, while the TCRdb copy is restricted to in-frame clones and leaves out a portion. Seen here are 30,000 to 35,000 clones, about 88% observed once, and the top ten hold roughly 0.065%. This entry comes from a study of regulatory dendritic cells for organ transplantation. Whole-study findings and limits: Regulatory dendritic cells appeared to expand memory CD8+ clones less than mature ones.

V lost 6 bases and J lost 4; bases outside the gene matches: 6. This CDR3 spans 14 amino acids. CDR1 is LNHDA, CDR2 SQIVND, per germline (reference sequence). The specimen sequenced was naive CD4+ T cells from blood. Subset given: CD45RA+ naive T cells. This TCR was recovered from a human donor in good health. The chain combines TRBV19 with TRBJ1-5, with TRBD1 matching 7 bases. The chain's CDR3 is CASRESTGNQPQHF. The CDR3 DNA sequence: TGTGCCAGTAGGGAATCGACAGGGAATCAGCCCCAGCATTTT.